What follows is one T cell receptor beta chain and its context. No antigen is known for it. The CDR3 loop spans 13 amino acids. The V gene's germline CDR1 is KGHSH and CDR2 LQKENI. V was trimmed by 1 base and J by 6 bases, leaving 9 bases between them. This sample stems from a study of cytomegalovirus exposure and HLA in healthy donors. Study at large: There were 70 million to 95 million unique TCRs (from HLA-typed donors) in an early data release. Findings of the study overall: Being productive about 87% or about 30% of the time was typical of most TCR beta V segments in an earlier analysis. Reports indicated that the classifier achieved high specificity and sensitivity in diagnosing cytomegalovirus status.

Primers: 60 Vbeta forward and 13 Jbeta reverse. The protocol was immunoSEQ multiplex PCR, while the TCRdb copy is restricted to in-frame clones and leaves out a portion. The table has 35,000 to 45,000 clones, 63% seen once. This receptor was taken from a man in his sixties in good health and CMV-seropositive. The sample comprised PBMCs. This rearrangement joins TRBV18 to TRBJ1-1; D is uncertain. The CDR3 region is CASSPQGEAEAFF. Written as DNA, the CDR3 is TGTGCCAGCTCACCACAGGGAGAGGCTGAAGCTTTCTTT.